The rows below give T cell receptor beta chains drawn from one sample of a study of cytomegalovirus exposure and HLA in healthy donors. Measured with immunoSEQ multiplex PCR; TCRdb has only the in-frame clones, and not every one. The table has 95,000 to 150,000 clones, 70% to 90% seen once. Sequences were obtained from PBMCs. Receptors originate from a man aged 40-50 years in good health and CMV-seronegative. CDR3s include the opening cysteine and the closing phenylalanine or tryptophan. The D gene is left open where the match is weak. Not every row has a clone size; where given, it reads once, few, many or a size class.

DNA: TGTGCCAGCAGTTCGGGACTAGCGGGTAGTTACTTC
CDR3: CASSSGLAGSYF
J: TRBJ2-7
D: TRBD2
V: TRBV28
size: few

DNA: TGTGCCAGCAGCGGACAGGGGTGGTTTGAAGCTTTCTTT
CDR3: CASSGQGWFEAFF
J: TRBJ1-1
D: TRBD1
V: TRBV7-8
size: NA

DNA: TGTGCCTGGGGAATCGGACAGGACCACGAGCAGTACTTC
CDR3: CAWGIGQDHEQYF
J: TRBJ2-7
D: TRBD1
V: TRBV30
size: NA

DNA: TGTGCCAGCAGCTTATGGGAGGCAGCTAACTATGGCTACACCTTC
CDR3: CASSLWEAANYGYTF
J: TRBJ1-2
D: NA
V: TRBV7-2
size: NA

DNA: TGTGCCTGGACCAGCTCGGGATCTGAAGCTTTCTTT
CDR3: CAWTSSGSEAFF
J: TRBJ1-1
D: NA
V: TRBV30
size: NA

DNA: TGTGCCAGCAGTGAGGCAGGGTCAAATTGCTGCACCTTC
CDR3: CASSEAGSNCCTF
J: TRBJ1-2
D: NA
V: TRBV2
size: NA

DNA: TGTGCCAGCAGTCCAGCAGACAGGCCTCGGGAGCAGTACTTC
CDR3: CASSPADRPREQYF
J: TRBJ2-7
D: NA
V: TRBV7-9
size: NA

DNA: TGTGCCTGGACCCCGGGACAGGGCTACGAGCAGTACTTC
CDR3: CAWTPGQGYEQYF
J: TRBJ2-7
D: TRBD1
V: TRBV30
size: NA

DNA: TGTGCCAGCAGCTTAGAGGGCGGGTCGGGCTACGAGCAGTACTTC
CDR3: CASSLEGGSGYEQYF
J: TRBJ2-7
D: NA
V: TRBV7-2
size: NA

DNA: TGTGCCTGGAGAACGGAGAATGAAAAACTGTTTTTT
CDR3: CAWRTENEKLFF
J: TRBJ1-4
D: NA
V: TRBV30
size: NA

DNA: TGTGCCAGCAGCTTAGCTTCGGGGTTCTCCTATGGCTACACCTTC
CDR3: CASSLASGFSYGYTF
J: TRBJ1-2
D: NA
V: TRBV7-8
size: NA

DNA: TGTGCCAGCAGTTACTCGCCTAGCTCGGAATACGAGCAGTACTTC
CDR3: CASSYSPSSEYEQYF
J: TRBJ2-7
D: NA
V: TRBV6-5
size: NA

DNA: TGTGCCAGCAGTACGGAGAATGAGCAGTTCTTC
CDR3: CASSTENEQFF
J: TRBJ2-1
D: NA
V: TRBV28
size: NA

DNA: TGTGCCAGCAGCGTAGGCGGGTTGGGGGAGCTGTTTTTT
CDR3: CASSVGGLGELFF
J: TRBJ2-2
D: NA
V: TRBV9
size: once

DNA: TGTGCCAGCAGCTTGATGGGCAGGGGGTTCTCAGATACGCAGTATTTT
CDR3: CASSLMGRGFSDTQYF
J: TRBJ2-3
D: TRBD1
V: TRBV7-9
size: NA

DNA: TGTGCCAGCAGTTTATCGTGGGACAGATTCTACGAGCAGTACTTC
CDR3: CASSLSWDRFYEQYF
J: TRBJ2-7
D: TRBD1
V: TRBV27
size: once

DNA: TGTGCCATCAGTAGACTAGCGGGGGCCTACGAGCAGTACTTC
CDR3: CAISRLAGAYEQYF
J: TRBJ2-7
D: TRBD2
V: TRBV10-3
size: NA

DNA: TGTGCCAGCAGCGAAGGGAGAACGTTTAATGAAAAACTGTTTTTT
CDR3: CASSEGRTFNEKLFF
J: TRBJ1-4
D: NA
V: TRBV7-9
size: NA

DNA: TGTGCCAGCAGCGCGTCCGGGACAGGGTATGAAAAACTGTTTTTT
CDR3: CASSASGTGYEKLFF
J: TRBJ1-4
D: TRBD1
V: TRBV5-4
size: NA

DNA: TGTGCCAGCAGAACGGGGTCCGCCGGGGAGCTGTTTTTT
CDR3: CASRTGSAGELFF
J: TRBJ2-2
D: NA
V: TRBV7-3
size: NA

DNA: TGTGCCAGCAGTGAAACGCAGAAGAACACTGAAGCTTTCTTT
CDR3: CASSETQKNTEAFF
J: TRBJ1-1
D: NA
V: TRBV2
size: NA

DNA: TGCGCCAGCACACCCGAGGGATCACGCTCTGGGGCCAACGTCCTGACTTTC
CDR3: CASTPEGSRSGANVLTF
J: TRBJ2-6
D: NA
V: TRBV5-1
size: NA

DNA: TGCAGCGTTAAACCGAACCAGGGGACCCAGTACTTC
CDR3: CSVKPNQGTQYF
J: TRBJ2-5
D: NA
V: TRBV29-1
size: NA

DNA: TGTGCCAGCAGCTCTACGCCTCTAGCGGGAGAACAGTTCTTC
CDR3: CASSSTPLAGEQFF
J: TRBJ2-1
D: TRBD2
V: TRBV7-9
size: NA

DNA: TGCAGTGCTAGCGCCGGGGCACCCCTCCACTTT
CDR3: CSASAGAPLHF
J: TRBJ1-6
D: NA
V: TRBV20-1
size: NA

DNA: TGTGCCAGCAGCCCCGTCCCAAGCGGAGAGTACGAGCAGTACTTC
CDR3: CASSPVPSGEYEQYF
J: TRBJ2-7
D: NA
V: TRBV7-9
size: NA

DNA: TGTGCCAGTAGTCCCTCGGTTACAGATACGCAGTATTTT
CDR3: CASSPSVTDTQYF
J: TRBJ2-3
D: NA
V: TRBV19
size: NA